The 24 T cell receptor beta chains reported below all come from one sample, sequenced in a study of T cells expressing NK-cell markers. TCRdb reanalyzed the 5' RACE reads and collapses them to one entry per CDR3 protein, without DNA. This sample's clone table lists around 100,000 distinct CDR3 sequences. The source material was blood T cells: a sorted CD56 or NKG2C T cell subset, CD4+ or CD8+ T cells, or bulk PBMC T cells (not recorded which). The source is a woman aged 18 to 75 in good health.

V and J are TRBV7-9 and TRBJ2-7; TCRdb's assignment of TRBD1 cannot be checked, as there is no DNA. CDR1 is SEHNR and CDR2 is FQNEAQ in the germline V gene (reference sequence). CDR3 length equals 14 residues. The CDR3 protein is CASSLPGDRGREYF. The full variable domain, in which reference TRBV7-9 and TRBJ2-7 provide the parts outside the CDR3, is DTGVSQNPRHKITKRGQNVTFRCDPISEHNRLYWYRQTLGQGPEFLTYFQNEAQLEKSRLLSDRFSAERPKGSFSTLEIQRTEQGDSAMYLCASSLPGDRGREYFGPGTRLTVT.

The CDR3: CASSWEKARPGELFF. This chain connects TRBV12-3 or TRBV12-4 to TRBJ2-2; the TCRdb D gene call, TRBD2, has no DNA to confirm it. CDR3 size: 15 residues.

The gene calls are TRBV29-1 and TRBJ2-7; the D call from TCRdb, TRBD1, cannot be confirmed without DNA. This CDR3 spans 16 amino acids. Germline CDR1 reads SQVTM; CDR2 reads ANQGSEA. CDR3 in amino acids: CSVEDSQGRLGYEQYF.

The chain carries TRBV4-3 and TRBJ1-1; TCRdb's D call, TRBD1, is unchecked because there is no DNA. Germline-derived CDR1 and CDR2 are LGHNA and YSLEER. The CDR3 length is 18 residues. The CDR3 reads CASSHLPGQGGLNTEAFF.

The gene calls are TRBV25-1 and TRBJ2-1; TCRdb designates TRBD1, a call that cannot be tested without DNA. CDR1 MGHDK and CDR2 SYGVNS come from the germline V gene. The CDR3 contains 13 residues. The CDR3 is CASSTKQGTEQFF.

This chain connects TRBV19 to TRBJ2-1; there is no DNA to check the TCRdb D call of TRBD2. The CDR3 length is 17 residues. Germline V CDR1 and CDR2: LNHDA, SQIVND (reference sequence). The CDR3 reads CASSIGSGGFLYNEQFF. Variable domain in full (rest from reference TRBV19 and TRBJ2-1): DGGITQSPKYLFRKEGQNVTLSCEQNLNHDAMYWYRQDPGQGLRLIYYSQIVNDFQKGDIAEGYSVSREKKESFPLTVTSAQKNPTAFYLCASSIGSGGFLYNEQFFGPGTRLTVL.

The rearrangement links TRBV29-1 to TRBJ2-1; TCRdb indicates TRBD2, and absent DNA this call remains unverified. CDR1 and CDR2 from the germline V gene are SQVTM and ANQGSEA. The CDR3 is 16 residues long. CDR3 sequence: CSVEGLVLSSYNEQFF.

V is TRBV15 and J is TRBJ2-1; the D call from TCRdb, TRBD1, cannot be confirmed without DNA. The CDR3 consists of 15 residues. From germline, CDR1 is LNHNV and CDR2 YYDKDF (reference sequence). The chain's CDR3 is CATSSRPGEYNEQFF. The full variable domain, rest sourced from reference TRBV15 and TRBJ2-1, is DAMVIQNPRYQVTQFGKPVTLSCSQTLNHNVMYWYQQKSSQAPKLLFHYYDKDFNNEADTPDNFQSRRPNTSFCFLDIRSPGLGDTAMYLCATSSRPGEYNEQFFGPGTRLTVL.

The chain combines TRBV28 with TRBJ2-3; with no DNA, the TCRdb D assignment of TRBD2 cannot be verified. From germline, CDR1 is MDHEN and CDR2 SYDVKM. CDR3 size: 14 residues. CDR3 loop: CASSLPRVTDTQYF. The full variable domain, rest sourced from reference TRBV28 and TRBJ2-3, is DVKVTQSSRYLVKRTGEKVFLECVQDMDHENMFWYRQDPGLGLRLIYFSYDVKMKEKGDIPEGYSVSREKKERFSLILESASTNQTSMYLCASSLPRVTDTQYFGPGTRLTVL.

CDR3 region: CASSIDTHQPQHF. The chain uses TRBV19 and TRBJ1-5. The CDR3 covers 13 residues. Germline-derived CDR1 and CDR2 are LNHDA and SQIVND (reference sequence).

The rearrangement uses TRBV10-2 and TRBJ2-1; TCRdb's D call, TRBD2, is unchecked because there is no DNA. Germline CDR1 WSHSY, CDR2 SAAADI. This CDR3 is 13 amino acids long. CDR3 sequence reads: CASGTSGNWEQFF.

The chain links TRBV7-9 to TRBJ2-3; the TCRdb D gene call, TRBD1, has no DNA to confirm it. The CDR3 sequence is 17 residues long. Per the germline V gene, CDR1 is SEHNR and CDR2 is FQNEAQ (reference sequence). The CDR3 protein is CASSFQPGQGVADTQYF.

Here the CDR3 reads CAGGQGNTGELFF. The V gene is TRBV5-4, the J gene TRBJ2-2; TCRdb's assignment of TRBD1 cannot be checked, as there is no DNA. Germline loops: CDR1 SGHNT, CDR2 YYREEE (reference sequence). This CDR3 comprises 13 residues.

CDR3 residues: CASSFPPRTSEQNEQFF. V and J are TRBV28 and TRBJ2-1; TCRdb reports TRBD2, a call that lacks DNA to check it against. Germline loops: CDR1 MDHEN, CDR2 SYDVKM. The CDR3 covers 17 residues.

V is TRBV28 and J is TRBJ2-2; there is no DNA to check the TCRdb D call of TRBD1. The CDR3 has 16 amino acids. Germline V CDR1 and CDR2: MDHEN, SYDVKM. The CDR3 here is CASSFPGTRGTGELFF.

J is TRBJ2-3 and V is TRBV12-3 or TRBV12-4; TCRdb calls TRBD1, which cannot be checked without DNA. The CDR3 is 16 amino acids. CDR3 region: CASSFSGGAFTDTQYF.

The rearrangement joins TRBV2 to TRBJ1-2. Germline CDR1 reads SNHLY; CDR2 reads FYNNEI. CDR3 length equals 15 residues. This CDR3 is CASSEALMGSIGYTF.

CDR3 protein: CASSLLQGPSYEQYF. The rearrangement uses TRBV28 and TRBJ2-7; the D gene TCRdb calls, TRBD2, cannot be checked with no DNA. Germline V gives CDR1 MDHEN, CDR2 SYDVKM. CDR3 size: 15 residues.

The rearrangement uses TRBV7-2 and TRBJ1-1; the TCRdb D gene call, TRBD1, has no DNA to confirm it. The CDR3 contains 12 residues. Germline lookup yields CDR1 SGHTA and CDR2 FQGNSA. This chain's CDR3 is CASSLGTWAAFF.

The rearrangement links TRBV19 to TRBJ1-1; TCRdb's assignment of TRBD1 cannot be checked, as there is no DNA. The germline V gene encodes CDR1 LNHDA and CDR2 SQIVND (reference sequence). The CDR3 is made up of 13 amino acids. CDR3 sequence: CASSTGGNTEAFF.

The rearrangement joins TRBV6-5 to TRBJ2-1; the D call of TRBD1 rests on TCRdb alone, since no DNA is present to check it. This CDR3 contains 11 residues. Germline V gene lookup returns CDR1 MNHEY and CDR2 SVGAGI. CDR3 amino acids: CASSPGQMQFF.

This clonotype is classed as medium-sized by frequency. The chain carries TRBV7-6 and TRBJ1-5; TCRdb picks TRBD1, but there is no DNA to check that call. The germline V gene encodes CDR1 SGHVS and CDR2 FNYEAQ. The CDR3 sequence is 14 residues long. The CDR3 here is CASSLQGPNQPQHF.

This rearrangement joins TRBV9 to TRBJ1-2; no DNA is available, so the TRBD1 call from TCRdb remains unchecked. The germline V gene has CDR1 SGDLS and CDR2 YYNGEE. The CDR3 length is 15 residues. The CDR3 protein is CASSGLDRDVYGYTF.

The chain employs TRBV20-1 and TRBJ2-3; absent DNA, TCRdb's TRBD2 call cannot be checked. This CDR3 has 16 residues. The germline gives CDR1 DFQATT, CDR2 SNEGSKA (reference sequence). This chain's CDR3 is CSARGLLAGEADTQYF.